This TCR beta chain was profiled in a study of shared clonotypes between healthy human individuals (dated by TCRdb to the early 2020s). For context, the study as a whole: The cohort comprised a couple of women and three men aged 18 to 49 years. For each donor, CD4 naive and CD4 memory were each given three plates, CD8 naive was given two plates, and CD8 memory was given one plate. The study deeply sequenced blood TCR repertoires of five healthy adults to estimate repertoire size and the extent of clonotype sharing between individuals. To increase sequencing depth and limit assay-specific biases, TCR repertoire library preparation and sequencing were carried out by different laboratories using diverse techniques. Each donor's leukapheresis produced roughly between roughly 0.94 and 9.5 billion PBMCs. General findings and caveats noted by the study authors: Incomplete sequencing was indicated by rarefaction of sorted-subset datasets, despite the large sequencing depth. Approximately 5% of naive CD4, roughly 3.6% of naive CD8, approximately 2.2% of memory CD4, and roughly 0.4% of memory CD8 clonotypes were shared across several donors. Pairwise subsampling led to the expectation that sequencing depth would affect the degree of clonotype sharing among donors. The small number of donors limited the genetic and exposure-history diversity represented. Higher generation probabilities were observed for clonotypes shared by all four sorted-subset donors than for non-shared clonotypes. Sampling was restricted to blood, and TCR repertoires in tissue are likely to differ from TCR repertoires in blood. Larger estimated clonotype richness was generally found for naive subsets than for memory subsets.

With respect to this clone: Its antigen remains undetermined. Within one base of it there is no much larger clone, and no base qualities were kept.

CDR1 MGHRA and CDR2 YSYEKL were looked up in the germline V gene. For this chain, trimming is 1 base at the V end and 6 bases at the J end, and the number of junction bases without a gene match is 14. Including cysteine and phenylalanine, the CDR3 has 18 amino acids. The read is trimmed to its CDR3 DNA, 54 bases read in frame from base 1. The donors were healthy, HIV-negative adults who had no recently reported acute infections or vaccinations. All donors were Caucasian adults living in Nashville, Tennessee, USA. CD4+ T cells were enriched by magnetic negative selection; naive cells were then positively selected on CD45RA, and the negative fraction formed the memory subset. After blood collection by leukapheresis, PBMCs were isolated using Ficoll-Histopaque density gradient centrifugation and then cryopreserved in the vapor phase of liquid nitrogen. Purity and quantity of every magnetically sorted T cell population were checked by analytical flow cytometry. Each sorted fraction had its genomic DNA isolated and then quantified by UV absorbance on a Nanodrop 2000c.

TCR CDR3 regions were amplified from genomic DNA by multiplex PCR using the deep immunoSEQ assay. Extracted genomic DNA from each cell subset was distributed evenly across all wells of several immunoSEQ 96-well plates, and each plate was treated as a replicate. For sorted subsets, about 200 ng genomic DNA, equal to approximately 30,000 T cell genomes, was loaded into each replicate PCR. Purified libraries were measured with a Qubit 3.0 fluorometer, size-checked on a Bioanalyzer 2100, and measured again with the KAPA Library Quantification kit. A separate single-read 150-cycle Illumina NextSeq 550 flow cell was used to sequence each immunoSEQ 96-well plate. The source study handled its data this way. The immunoSEQ output contained only junctional sequences without quality scores, so filtering could not match that applied to full-length reads. To assign V/J genes and CDR3, sequences were annotated against IMGT germline references using PyIR, a Python wrapper for IgBLAST v1.9. Reads were filtered out if the reads had weak V/J assignments (E-value above 1e-6), no CDR3, stop codons, out-of-frame junctions, or ambiguous translated residues. V3J clonotypes were defined by identical inferred V gene, J gene, and CDR3 amino acid sequence. Percentage overlap between repertoires was computed as shared unique clonotypes divided by the size of the smaller repertoire. RTK rarefaction, the Chao1 estimator, and Recon v2.1 estimates of unobserved clonotypes were used to assess repertoire richness. OLGA was used to compute generation probabilities for all TCRbeta clonotypes that the gDNA method yielded from four donors. The table was pulled from immuneACCESS by TCRdb, which kept in-frame rearrangements only. Such tables lose some clones; where checked, under half of the loss comes from unresolved V genes, and the rest has no known cause. That table furnishes V, J and clone size, whereas the DNA furnished D and trimming. The sample contains approximately 1,500,000 clones, around 97% of them found a single time. Roughly 1.2% of the sample is taken by the ten largest.

The source of this sequence is a man younger than 45 in good health. The sequence links TRBV4-1 to TRBJ2-3; 9 bases in between match TRBD1. Sequenced input: naive CD4+ T cells sorted from blood. The cell subset or site label, as the study defines it: CD45RA+ positively selected. The DNA is TGCGCCAGCAGCCAAGTGCGTGGTTCAGGACAGGGGCTCGATACGCAGTATTTT. Translated, this is CASSQVRGSGQGLDTQYF.